Listed here are 20 T cell receptor beta chains from one sample, sequenced in a study of shared clonotypes between healthy human individuals. Sequenced by immunoSEQ multiplex PCR; TCRdb stores in-frame clones only, minus some. Altogether some 500,000 clones are present, around 96% being singletons, with the ten largest covering about 0.067%. Input material: naive CD4+ T cells sorted from blood. Subset reported: CD45RA+ positively selected. The source is a woman younger than 45 in good health.

The chain has TRBV4-2 and TRBJ2-1, with D perhaps TRBD1 (6 bases). The CDR3 spans 16 residues. CDR1 and CDR2 from the germline V gene are LGHNA and YNFKEQ. V was clipped by 3 bases and J by 2 bases, with 14 bases between them. CDR3 protein: CASSQITGNTYNEQFF. CDR3 sequence (DNA): TGTGCCAGCAGCCAGATTACAGGGAATACCTACAATGAGCAGTTCTTC.

This chain links TRBV6-1 with TRBJ1-5, with D possibly being TRBD1 (5 bases). The V and J ends lost 1 base and 2 bases respectively, with 9 bases between them. Germline V gives CDR1 MNHNS, CDR2 SASEGT. The CDR3 extends over 15 amino acids. The CDR3 sequence is CASSEGGAGNQPQHF. The CDR3 DNA is TGTGCCAGCAGTGAAGGGGGCGCCGGCAATCAGCCCCAGCATTTT.

This clone was seen a single time. CDR3 in amino acids: CSARLAPGELFF. The CDR3 region has the DNA TGCAGCGCCCGCCTAGCCCCCGGGGAGCTGTTTTTT. The genes are TRBV29-1 and TRBJ2-2; possibly TRBD2 for D (5 bases). The CDR3 has 12 amino acids. Germline values: CDR1 SQVTM, CDR2 ANQGSEA. V lost 7 bases to trimming and J lost 6 bases, with 12 bases between them.

The chain has TRBV10-3 and TRBJ1-4; 9 nucleotides match TRBD1. V dropped 6 bases and J dropped 4; count of bases not matched to a gene: 6. CDR1 is ENHRY and CDR2 is SYGVKD in the germline V gene. CDR3 length equals 15 residues. CDR3 residues: CAIRKGQGNNEKLFF. The CDR3 DNA reads as TGTGCCATCAGGAAGGGACAGGGTAATAATGAAAAACTGTTTTTT.

V gene TRBV5-8 combines with J gene TRBJ2-1, with D perhaps given as TRBD1 or TRBD2 (5 bases each). Trimming cost V 3 bases and J 8 bases, with 21 bases left between them. The germline V gene has CDR1 SGHTS and CDR2 YDEGEE. CDR3 length: 16 amino acids. CDR3 protein: CASSWGRRGVIDEQFF. The CDR3 nucleotides read TGTGCCAGCAGCTGGGGCCGAAGGGGAGTGATCGATGAGCAGTTCTTC. Full variable domain (remainder filled in from reference TRBV5-8 and TRBJ2-1): EAGVTQSPTHLIKTRGQQATLRCSPISGHTSVYWYQQALGLGLQFLLWYDEGEERNRGNFPPRFSGRQFPNYSSELNVNALELEDSALYLCASSWGRRGVIDEQFFGPGTRLTVL.

The chain is built from TRBV7-2 and TRBJ2-7; 10 bases match TRBD2. CDR3 length: 15 residues. Germline V CDR1 and CDR2: SGHTA, FQGNSA. The V gene end was trimmed by 3 bases and the J gene end by 3 bases; junction bases not matched to a gene: 5. The CDR3 DNA follows: TGTGCCAGCAGCTTGGGTAGCGGGAGGATCTACGAGCAGTACTTC. Translated: CASSLGSGRIYEQYF.

The V and J genes are TRBV27 and TRBJ2-1; D is uncertain. Germline lookup yields CDR1 MNHEY and CDR2 SMNVEV (reference sequence). The CDR3 contains 14 residues. V was trimmed by 1 base and J by 8 bases, leaving 12 bases between them. For the CDR3, the DNA is TGTGCCAGCAGTTTATGGCAGGCTAGGGATGAGCAGTTCTTC. Translated, it gives CASSLWQARDEQFF.

This clone appeared a single time. The rearrangement links TRBV19 to TRBJ2-1; 10 nucleotides agree with TRBD2. After removal of 5 bases from V and 5 bases from J, the junction contained 6 bases not matched to a gene. The CDR3 is 15 amino acids. CDR1 LNHDA and CDR2 SQIVND come from the germline V gene (reference sequence). CDR3 DNA: TGTGCCAGTAGTCTTGGACTAGCGGCCAACAATGAGCAGTTCTTC. Protein product: CASSLGLAANNEQFF.

J is TRBJ1-1 and V is TRBV28, with D uncertain. V lost 7 bases and J lost 8, with 11 bases in between. The CDR3 has 11 amino acids. Germline CDR1 reads MDHEN; CDR2 reads SYDVKM. This CDR3 reads CASIQRMEAFF. CDR3 in DNA: TGTGCCAGCATCCAAAGAATGGAAGCTTTCTTT.

The chain employs TRBV2 and TRBJ2-7; D not resolved. The germline gives CDR1 SNHLY, CDR2 FYNNEI. Trimming took off 5 bases at V and 1 base at J, with 6 bases between the two ends. This CDR3 is built from 12 residues. The CDR3 nucleotides read TGTGCCAGCAGTTTGGGGTCCTACGAGCAGTACTTC. This gives the protein CASSLGSYEQYF.

This clone has only one observation. The chain recombines TRBV15 with TRBJ2-5; D could derive from TRBD1 or TRBD2 (5 bases each). The J call is uncertain, as TRBJ2-7 better fits the DNA end. Germline lookup yields CDR1 LNHNV and CDR2 YYDKDF (reference sequence). The CDR3 has 16 residues. The CDR3 DNA follows: TGTGCCACCAGCAGAGATCGCCTCACAACGGGGCACGAGCAGTACTTC. It codes for CATSRDRLTTGHEQYF.

This chain links TRBV11-3 with TRBJ1-3, with D hard to call. The V and J ends lost 5 bases and 8 bases respectively, with 7 bases between them. The CDR3 runs 11 residues. Germline V gene data show CDR1 as SGHNT and CDR2 as YENEEA. The CDR3 region is CASSRGDTIYF. Here the CDR3 DNA reads TGTGCCAGCAGCCGCGGGGACACCATATATTTT.

V and J are TRBV19 and TRBJ2-2; D is unresolved. Germline V gene data show CDR1 as LNHDA and CDR2 as SQIVND (reference sequence). Trimming stripped 7 bases from V and 3 bases from J, with 6 bases between. This CDR3 is built from 12 residues. The CDR3 DNA follows: TGTGCCAGTAATAAGTACACCGGGGAGCTGTTTTTT. Its protein product is CASNKYTGELFF.

The V call is TRBV20-1, the J call TRBJ2-5, with D hard to call. The J call is doubtful: the DNA matches TRBJ2-7 better. The CDR3 totals 11 residues. Germline V gene data show CDR1 as DFQATT and CDR2 as SNEGSKA (reference sequence). The CDR3 reads CSATQLYEQYF. CDR3 nucleotide sequence: TGCAGTGCGACACAACTATACGAGCAGTACTTC.

This clone appeared a single time. As DNA, the CDR3 is TGTGCCTGGAGTAGGGGCCAGAGTAATGAAAAACTGTTTTTT. Its protein product is CAWSRGQSNEKLFF. The chain employs TRBV30 and TRBJ1-4; perhaps TRBD1 as D (5 bases). Trimming took off 2 bases at V and 4 bases at J, with 11 bases between the two ends. CDR1 is GTSNPN and CDR2 is SVGIG in the germline V gene (reference sequence). This CDR3 comprises 14 residues.

The chain links TRBV28 to TRBJ2-5; D gene unclear. The germline CDR1 and CDR2 sequences are MDHEN and SYDVKM. Trimming removed 0 bases from V and 5 bases from J, with 13 bases in between. This CDR3 is built from 15 residues. The CDR3 nucleotides read TGTGCCAGCAGTTTATGGAAACCTGACGGGGAGACCCAGTACTTC. Translation: CASSLWKPDGETQYF.

The chain has TRBV2 and TRBJ2-7; a weak D match, TRBD2 (5 bases). V was shortened by 4 bases and J by 1 base, with 14 bases between the two germline ends. The germline gives CDR1 SNHLY, CDR2 FYNNEI. CDR3 length equals 15 residues. CDR3 bases: TGTGCCAGCAGTGTTCTGAGACTACGGTCCTACGAGCAGTACTTC. Translated: CASSVLRLRSYEQYF.

The chain couples TRBV5-1 to TRBJ1-2; D gene unclear. This CDR3 has 16 amino acids. Trimming took 0 bases from V and 1 from J, leaving 13 bases between them. Germline-derived CDR1 and CDR2 are SGHRS and YFSETQ. The CDR3 loop reads CASSLGRDRFNYGYTF. The CDR3, as DNA: TGCGCCAGCAGCTTGGGTAGGGATAGATTTAACTATGGCTACACCTTC.

The J gene is TRBJ2-5, the V gene TRBV28; 7 nucleotides agree with TRBD2. The CDR3 covers 15 residues. V lost 5 bases and J lost 4; bases outside the gene matches: 10. Germline values: CDR1 MDHEN, CDR2 SYDVKM. CDR3 DNA sequence: TGTGCCAGCAGTCCGCCCCGGGGGGAGCCAGAGACCCAGTACTTC. Protein product: CASSPPRGEPETQYF.

This sequence joins TRBV19 and TRBJ2-1, with D perhaps TRBD2 (6 bases). V was shortened by 5 bases and J by 3 bases, with 11 bases between the two germline ends. The CDR3 contains 14 residues. Germline CDR1 reads LNHDA; CDR2 reads SQIVND (reference sequence). CDR3: CASSPRRDYNEQFF. CDR3 nucleotides: TGTGCCAGTAGTCCCCGGAGGGACTACAATGAGCAGTTCTTC. Using reference TRBV19 and TRBJ2-1 for the parts outside the CDR3, the full variable domain is DGGITQSPKYLFRKEGQNVTLSCEQNLNHDAMYWYRQDPGQGLRLIYYSQIVNDFQKGDIAEGYSVSREKKESFPLTVTSAQKNPTAFYLCASSPRRDYNEQFFGPGTRLTVL.